This TCR beta chain was observed in a study of blood T cell repertoires in COVID-19. Study context: PBMCs, B-cell-depleted T cells, or T cells were the source of the cDNA or gDNA that made up the material.

The data were produced by immunoSEQ multiplex PCR, yet TCRdb's version contains in-frame clones alone and is incomplete. Among fewer than 250,000 clones, around 85% were seen once, and the ten largest hold 1.1%. This clone has a handful of counts. This CDR3 is 15 amino acids long. The germline gives CDR1 MDHEN, CDR2 SYDVKM. The junction had 10 bases not matched to a gene; V was cut back by 5 bases and J by 4 bases. The clonotype comes from a man aged 25 to 40 with acute or convalescent COVID-19. This chain connects TRBV28 to TRBJ1-2; 7 bases are shared with TRBD1. Sequenced sample: peripheral blood. CDR3 residues: CASSPVPGTAYGYTF. The CDR3 DNA sequence: TGTGCCAGCAGTCCAGTCCCCGGGACAGCCTATGGCTACACCTTC.